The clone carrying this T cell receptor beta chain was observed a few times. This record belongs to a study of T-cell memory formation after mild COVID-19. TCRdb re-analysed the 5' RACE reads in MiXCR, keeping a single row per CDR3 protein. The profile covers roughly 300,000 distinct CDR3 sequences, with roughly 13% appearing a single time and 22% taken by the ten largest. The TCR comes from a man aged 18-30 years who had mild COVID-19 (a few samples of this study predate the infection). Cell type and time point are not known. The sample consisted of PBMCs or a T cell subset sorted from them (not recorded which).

CDR3 region: CSAPRGLARTQYF. CDR3 coding DNA: TGCAGTGCTCCACGTGGACTAGCGCGGACCCAGTACTTC. This chain links TRBV20-1 with TRBJ2-5; 9 bases fit TRBD2. J lost 7 bases, V lost 5 bases, and 8 bases had no gene match. CDR3 length: 13 residues. The germline CDR1 and CDR2 sequences are DFQATT and SNEGSKA (reference sequence).